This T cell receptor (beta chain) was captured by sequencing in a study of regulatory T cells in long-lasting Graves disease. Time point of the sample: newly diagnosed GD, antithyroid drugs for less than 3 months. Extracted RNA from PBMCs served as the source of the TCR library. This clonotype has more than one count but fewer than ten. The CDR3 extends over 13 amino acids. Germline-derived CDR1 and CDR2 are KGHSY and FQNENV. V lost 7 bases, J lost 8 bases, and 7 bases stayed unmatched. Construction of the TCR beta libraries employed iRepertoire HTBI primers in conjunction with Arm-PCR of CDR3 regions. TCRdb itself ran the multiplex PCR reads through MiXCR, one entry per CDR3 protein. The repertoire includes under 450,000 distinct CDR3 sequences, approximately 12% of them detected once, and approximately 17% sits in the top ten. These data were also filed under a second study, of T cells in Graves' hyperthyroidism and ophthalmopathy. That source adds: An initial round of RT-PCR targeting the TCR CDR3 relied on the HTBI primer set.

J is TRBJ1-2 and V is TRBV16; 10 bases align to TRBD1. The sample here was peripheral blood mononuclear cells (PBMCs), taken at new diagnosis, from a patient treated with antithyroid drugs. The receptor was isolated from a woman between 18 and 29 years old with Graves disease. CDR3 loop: CASNPDRGQGYTF. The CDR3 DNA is TGTGCCAGCAACCCCGACAGGGGGCAAGGCTACACCTTC.